This T cell receptor (beta chain) was recovered during a study of a mutant IDH1 vaccine in newly diagnosed glioma. Study overall: Vaccinations, eight in total, occurred in weeks 1, 3, 5, 7, 11, 15, 19, 23. Previous care, which was radiotherapy, temozolomide, or both, most often involved both.

The data were produced by immunoSEQ multiplex PCR, yet TCRdb's version contains in-frame clones alone and is incomplete. The sample shows roughly 72,000 clones, over 75% of them seen only once. Concerning this clone itself: What it binds is unknown.

V lost 4 bases and J 3 bases, leaving 3 bases between the germline ends. The CDR3 totals 11 residues. Germline CDR1 reads MDHEN; CDR2 reads SYDVKM. Study findings and constraints: Changes to the top peripheral T cell clonotypes appeared unrelated to pseudoprogression.

The time point: week 5, during vaccination. A single vaccine dose contained 300 ug of mutant IDH1 20-mer peptide, and topical imiquimod was used with it. The donors had new WHO grade 3 or 4 astrocytomas; these were IDH1-mutant and ATRX-lost. The chain joins TRBV28 to TRBJ2-5; D call uncertain. The material was PBMCs, obtained from a glioma patient whose treatment included an IDH1 peptide vaccine. This clonotype originated in a woman in her 50s with glioma. The CDR3 DNA reads TGTGCCAGCAGTTCAAAAGAGACCCAGTACTTC. Translated, it gives CASSSKETQYF. Filled out from reference TRBV28 and TRBJ2-5, the complete variable domain reads DVKVTQSSRYLVKRTGEKVFLECVQDMDHENMFWYRQDPGLGLRLIYFSYDVKMKEKGDIPEGYSVSREKKERFSLILESASTNQTSMYLCASSSKETQYFGPGTRLLVL.